The 23 T cell receptor beta chains reported below all come from one sample, sequenced in a study of patients with pleural tuberculosis. A single record per CDR3 protein comes from TCRdb applying MiXCR to the reads. Of 25,000 to 30,000 distinct CDR3 sequences listed, roughly 18% are singletons. Material: peripheral blood. These receptors originate from a human donor with pleural tuberculosis.

The table lists this clonotype with many counts. The chain combines TRBV28 with TRBJ1-2; D gene uncertain. CDR1 and CDR2 (germline): MDHEN, SYDVKM. The CDR3 is 13 residues long. V lost 5 bases, J lost 4 bases, and 11 bases lay in between. The CDR3, as DNA: TGTGCCAGCAGTCCCCCGATAGGCTATGGCTACACCTTC. Protein: CASSPPIGYGYTF.

There are many counts of this clonotype. The genes are TRBV7-9 and TRBJ2-2; D is perhaps TRBD1 (5 bases). Looked up from germline, CDR1 is SEHNR and CDR2 is FQNEAQ (reference sequence). The CDR3 is made up of 14 amino acids. V was cut by 1 base and J by 4 bases, with 7 bases left in between. The DNA of the CDR3 is TGTGCCAGCAGCTTAGGACAGTCCACCGGGGAGCTGTTTTTT. Protein product: CASSLGQSTGELFF.

This clonotype showed up many times. This rearrangement joins TRBV7-9 to TRBJ1-1, with TRBD1 matching over 7 bases. The CDR3 spans 20 residues. Germline V gives CDR1 SEHNR, CDR2 FQNEAQ (reference sequence). The trim removed 4 bases at V and 1 base at J, leaving 21 bases unmatched. Here the CDR3 reads CASSSLGAGGIVIKNTEAFF. CDR3 DNA sequence: TGTGCCAGCAGCTCGCTGGGAGCAGGGGGGATTGTAATTAAGAACACTGAAGCTTTCTTT.

This clonotype was detected many times. The rearrangement links TRBV6-6 to TRBJ1-1, with a possible D match to TRBD1 (5 bases). Germline-derived CDR1 and CDR2 are MNHNY and SVGAGI (reference sequence). There are 14 residues in the CDR3. Trimming cost V 2 bases and J 3 bases, with 10 bases left between them. The DNA for the CDR3 is TGTGCCAGCAGTTACAGGGACGGTGACACTGAAGCTTTCTTT. Protein sequence: CASSYRDGDTEAFF.

There are many counts of this clonotype. This chain uses TRBV29-1 with TRBJ1-1, with D unresolved. With 3 bases removed from V and 8 bases from J, the gap between germline ends came to 16 bases. Germline CDR1 reads SQVTM; CDR2 reads ANQGSEA. The CDR3 consists of 13 residues. In nucleotides, the CDR3 is TGCAGCGTTGAGACCAGGTTACTCCCGGAAGCTTTCTTT. Its protein is CSVETRLLPEAFF.

This clonotype has a count of ten or more. V usage is TRBV7-9 and J usage is TRBJ2-1, with TRBD1 as a possible D gene (6 bases). Germline loops: CDR1 SEHNR, CDR2 FQNEAQ (reference sequence). V gave up 1 base and J gave up 3 bases, with 16 bases separating them. This CDR3 contains 17 residues. The DNA of the CDR3 is TGTGCCAGCAGCTTAGTAGGGGCACAGGGTAGCTACAATGAGCAGTTCTTC. The encoded protein is CASSLVGAQGSYNEQFF.

In this sample, this clonotype turned up once. The chain couples TRBV27 to TRBJ1-2, with D maybe TRBD1 (6 bases). The CDR3 extends over 17 amino acids. The ends were cut back, 1 base at V and 4 bases at J, with 19 bases in the middle. Germline V gene sequence: CDR1 MNHEY, CDR2 SMNVEV (reference sequence). CDR3 residues: CASSLLRGAEAFYGYTF. For the CDR3, the DNA is TGTGCCAGCAGTTTATTGCGGGGGGCTGAAGCTTTCTATGGCTACACCTTC.

Ten or more counts support this clonotype. The chain carries TRBV5-4 and TRBJ2-3, with TRBD1 matching 8 bases. The CDR3 consists of 13 residues. The germline gives CDR1 SGHNT, CDR2 YYREEE (reference sequence). Trimming took 7 bases from V and 9 from J; bases not matched to a gene: 10. The CDR3 spells CASRDRRQTTQYF. CDR3 nucleotides: TGTGCCAGCCGGGACAGGAGACAGACCACGCAGTATTTT.

This clonotype was seen at least ten times. The chain employs TRBV3-1 and TRBJ2-5; the match to TRBD2 covers 12 bases. CDR3 length: 19 amino acids. Losses at the gene ends were 0 bases for V and 5 bases for J; bases not matched to a gene: 13. Per the germline V gene, CDR1 is LGHDT and CDR2 is YNNKEL (reference sequence). For the CDR3, the DNA is TGTGCCAGCAGCCAAGATACCCCTAGCGGGAGGGCCTTAGGGGAGACCCAGTACTTC. Protein product: CASSQDTPSGRALGETQYF.

This clonotype has at least ten counts. The V and J genes are TRBV3-1 and TRBJ1-2, with TRBD1 matching over 7 bases. This CDR3 is 13 amino acids long. Losses at the gene ends were 4 bases for V and 4 bases for J; bases not matched to a gene: 3. Germline-derived CDR1 and CDR2 are LGHDT and YNNKEL (reference sequence). The chain's CDR3 is CASSPRDSYGYTF. CDR3 nucleotides: TGTGCCAGCAGCCCCCGGGACAGCTATGGCTACACCTTC.

A word on this clonotype: The conserved closing phenylalanine or tryptophan is absent in this CDR3, likely reflecting a read error. It is unclear where the CDR3 begins or ends on the DNA, so no DNA is shown, and the CDR3 is as TCRdb lists it. The chain employs TRBV19 and TRBJ1-2; TRBD1, the table's D call, was not compared with the DNA. The germline V gene has CDR1 LNHDA and CDR2 SQIVND (reference sequence). The CDR3 totals 16 residues, both ends included. CDR3 sequence reads: CASSTIMTGSNYGCTL.

This clonotype was picked up many times. The genes are TRBV4-1 and TRBJ2-5; the D gene is possibly TRBD2 (5 bases). Trimming left V 2 bases short and J 1 base short, with 11 bases between. Per the germline V gene, CDR1 is MGHRA and CDR2 is YSYEKL. The CDR3 has 15 amino acids. CDR3 protein: CASSQPGRPQETQYF. As DNA, the CDR3 is TGCGCCAGCAGCCAACCGGGGAGACCCCAAGAGACCCAGTACTTC.

In its sample, this clonotype was seen many times. The J gene is TRBJ1-2, the V gene TRBV12-3 or TRBV12-4, with D perhaps matching TRBD1 (5 bases). Trimming stripped 6 bases from V and 4 bases from J, with 15 bases between. The CDR3 loop spans 14 amino acids. The CDR3, as DNA: TGTGCCAGCAGAAGGTCGGGGGATGCCTATGGCTACACCTTC. Translated: CASRRSGDAYGYTF.

This clonotype was detected many times. The chain employs TRBV19 and TRBJ2-5; TRBD1 aligns across 9 bases. CDR1 and CDR2 (germline): LNHDA, SQIVND (reference sequence). V lost 4 bases and J lost 5; bases outside the gene matches: 8. The length of the CDR3 is 15 residues. CDR3 in amino acids: CASSTTGGGLETQYF. The CDR3 nucleotides read TGTGCCAGTAGTACGACAGGGGGAGGTTTGGAGACCCAGTACTTC.

This clonotype rates as medium-sized (0.01 to 0.1%). The CDR3 spells CRPSGNYGYTF. CDR3 in DNA: TGCAGGCCCTCAGGGAACTATGGCTACACCTTC. V and J are TRBV20-1 and TRBJ1-2; a weak D match, TRBD1 (5 bases). The CDR3 length is 11 residues. Per germline, CDR1 DFQATT and CDR2 SNEGSKA (reference sequence).

This clonotype has at least ten counts. The J gene is TRBJ2-6, the V gene TRBV4-2; D unclear. The V end lost 0 bases, the J end lost 0 bases, and 6 bases lay between the germline ends. The CDR3 runs 16 residues. Germline loops: CDR1 LGHNA, CDR2 YNFKEQ. CDR3 in DNA: TGTGCCAGCAGCCAAGATCTCGACTCTGGGGCCAACGTCCTGACTTTC. It encodes CASSQDLDSGANVLTF.

The chain combines TRBV27 with TRBJ2-5; D is unresolved. The CDR3 has 12 amino acids. CDR1 MNHEY and CDR2 SMNVEV come from the germline V gene (reference sequence). V was shortened by 6 bases and J by 4 bases, with 9 bases between the two germline ends. CDR3 nucleotides: TGTGCCAGCAGCCCCAGCACAGAGACCCAGTACTTC. Translated, it gives CASSPSTETQYF.

In regard to this clonotype: At one end, the junction sequence differs from germline, possibly due to a read error. The CDR3 region has the DNA TGCAGTGCTGCGACACGGACTATAAATCATCCCCAGCGTTTT. Amino acid sequence: CSAATRTINHPQRF. The rearrangement joins TRBV20-1 to TRBJ1-5; no clear D. Germline V CDR1 and CDR2: DFQATT, SNEGSKA (reference sequence). The length of the CDR3 is 14 residues.

Many counts were recorded for this clonotype. V gene TRBV7-6 combines with J gene TRBJ2-3, with 7 bases lining up with TRBD2. From germline, CDR1 is SGHVS and CDR2 FNYEAQ. The CDR3 loop spans 14 amino acids. J gave up 5 bases and V 3 bases, and 5 bases lay outside the gene matches. DNA for the CDR3: TGTGCCAGCAGCTTCGGCGGGAGTAAAGATACGCAGTATTTT. Encoded protein: CASSFGGSKDTQYF. Variable domain in full (rest from reference TRBV7-6 and TRBJ2-3): GAGVSQSPRYKVTKRGQDVALRCDPISGHVSLYWYRQALGQGPEFLTYFNYEAQQDKSGLPNDRFSAERPEGSISTLTIQRTEQRDSAMYRCASSFGGSKDTQYFGPGTRLTVL.

As regards this clonotype: This sequence may be a read error, since a much larger clone differs from it by one base. The CDR3: CASSLIQETRYF. As DNA, the CDR3 is TGTGCCAGCAGTTTGATCCAAGAGACCCGGTACTTC. The rearrangement links TRBV6-1 to TRBJ2-5; D remains unclear. Germline V gene sequence: CDR1 MNHNS, CDR2 SASEGT. This CDR3 comprises 12 residues.

This clonotype was picked up many times. The chain recombines TRBV28 with TRBJ1-5, with a tentative D call TRBD1 (5 bases). V was cut by 4 bases and J by 7 bases, with 11 bases left in between. Germline V gene sequence: CDR1 MDHEN, CDR2 SYDVKM. CDR3 length: 13 residues. The CDR3 sequence: CASSSQQVQPQHF. CDR3 bases: TGTGCCAGCAGTTCTCAACAGGTACAGCCCCAGCATTTT.

The chain uses TRBV12-3 or TRBV12-4 and TRBJ2-5; D gene uncertain. The germline V and J ends were trimmed by 4 bases and 3 bases, with 9 bases remaining between them. There are 13 residues in the CDR3. The CDR3 region has the DNA TGTGCCAGCAGTTGGCCCAGAGAAGAGACCCAGTACTTC. Encoded protein: CASSWPREETQYF.

The table lists this clonotype with many counts. This chain links TRBV12-3 or TRBV12-4 with TRBJ1-1, with no clear D. The CDR3 is made up of 13 amino acids. V dropped 3 bases and J dropped 4 bases, with 9 bases sitting between them. The CDR3 bases are TGTGCCAGCAGTTTTCAGGCGGGCACTGAAGCTTTCTTT. Translated: CASSFQAGTEAFF.